Following are 12 T cell receptor beta chains from one sample sequenced in a study of T-cell reconstitution after alpha-beta-depleted transplantation in children. General study results and limits: At the one-year point after transplant, T-cell counts and TCRbeta diversity were found to come mostly from T cells that had been newly produced.

The antigens these receptors bind are not known. Unique molecular identifiers were incorporated during preparation of the TCRbeta library. TCRdb re-analysed the PCR reads in MiXCR, keeping a single row per CDR3 protein. In the table there are around 300,000 distinct CDR3 sequences, 7.5% to 9% of which are singletons. The input for sequencing was peripheral blood, taken 360 days after TCRalphabeta/CD19-depleted stem cell transplant. The source of these receptors is a female patient between 2 and 15 years old who had a stem cell transplant for Fanconi anemia, so the T cells may come from the graft donor.

V gene TRBV3-1 combines with J gene TRBJ2-5; TRBD1 matches at 8 bases. Trimming took 4 bases from V and 6 from J; bases not matched to a gene: 1. Germline loops: CDR1 LGHDT, CDR2 YNNKEL (reference sequence). The CDR3 spans 12 residues. This CDR3 reads CASSRDRKTQYF. The CDR3 DNA sequence: TGTGCCAGCAGCCGGGACAGGAAGACCCAGTACTTC.

The chain carries TRBV4-1 and TRBJ2-2; no firm D call. CDR3 length: 15 amino acids. The V end was cut by 3 bases, the J end by 0 bases, with 8 bases between. Germline CDR1 and CDR2: MGHRA and YSYEKL. The CDR3 is CASSQENTNTGELFF. CDR3 DNA: TGCGCCAGCAGCCAGGAGAACACGAACACCGGGGAGCTGTTTTTT.

This clonotype was recorded a few times. The chain recombines TRBV4-2 with TRBJ2-2, with a possible D match to TRBD1 (5 bases). Trimming removed 1 base from V and 6 bases from J, with 9 bases in between. The germline V gene encodes CDR1 LGHNA and CDR2 YNFKEQ. The CDR3 is made up of 14 amino acids. This CDR3 reads CASSQGGFAGELFF. CDR3 bases: TGTGCCAGCAGCCAAGGGGGCTTCGCCGGGGAGCTGTTTTTT.

In its sample, this clonotype was seen many times. V usage is TRBV4-3 and J usage is TRBJ1-1, with D perhaps matching TRBD1 (5 bases). The CDR3 has 14 amino acids. V shed 3 bases and J shed 0 bases, with 8 bases lying between them. The germline gives CDR1 LGHNA, CDR2 YSLEER. The CDR3 coding sequence is TGCGCCAGCAGCCAGGGGCGGCTGAACACTGAAGCTTTCTTT. Translated: CASSQGRLNTEAFF.

This chain links TRBV20-1 with TRBJ2-1; D might be TRBD2 (7 bases). This CDR3 has 15 residues. The V and J ends lost 0 bases and 8 bases respectively, with 17 bases between them. The germline gives CDR1 DFQATT, CDR2 SNEGSKA (reference sequence). The CDR3 DNA sequence: TGCAGTGCTAGAGATCCCAGACTAGCAGGGGATGAGCAGTTCTTC. As protein: CSARDPRLAGDEQFF.

This chain links TRBV2 with TRBJ2-1; TRBD2 matches 10 bases. V was clipped by 8 bases and J by 4 bases; unmatched bases: 11. The germline V gene encodes CDR1 SNHLY and CDR2 FYNNEI. The length of the CDR3 is 16 residues. CDR3 region: CASETPGLAAYNEQFF. CDR3 DNA sequence: TGTGCCAGCGAGACGCCCGGACTAGCGGCTTACAATGAGCAGTTCTTC.

This clonotype has just a few counts. The V call is TRBV4-3, the J call TRBJ1-2, with 9 bases identical to TRBD1. CDR1 and CDR2 from the germline V gene are LGHNA and YSLEER. The CDR3 covers 15 residues. The V gene end was trimmed by 5 bases and the J gene end by 4 bases; junction bases not matched to a gene: 8. The CDR3 protein is CASSTLTGGVYGYTF. In nucleotides, the CDR3 is TGCGCCAGCAGCACTCTGACAGGGGGAGTCTATGGCTACACCTTC.

This clonotype showed up many times. The V call is TRBV12-3 or TRBV12-4, the J call TRBJ2-1; 11 bases line up with TRBD2. This CDR3 has 17 residues. With 3 bases clipped from V and 7 bases from J, the junction kept 11 bases outside the gene matches. CDR3 coding DNA: TGTGCCAGCAGTTTTAGCGGGAGGGCCCTGATTGAAAATGAGCAGTTCTTC. This translates into CASSFSGRALIENEQFF.

The chain is built from TRBV5-5 and TRBJ1-5; D ambiguous. V lost 2 bases to trimming and J lost 5 bases, with 5 bases between them. The CDR3 has 12 residues. From germline, CDR1 is SGHKS and CDR2 YYEKEE (reference sequence). The CDR3 spells CASSFDDQPQHF. CDR3 DNA sequence: TGTGCCAGCAGCTTTGATGATCAGCCCCAGCATTTT.

This clonotype was seen only a few times. The V gene is TRBV30, the J gene TRBJ2-2, with 9 nucleotides matching TRBD1. Germline values: CDR1 GTSNPN, CDR2 SVGIG (reference sequence). The CDR3 length is 16 residues. The J segment lost 5 bases and the V segment lost 4 bases, leaving 11 bases of the junction unmatched. The CDR3, as DNA: TGTGCCTGGACCCGAACAGGGGGCGTTTGGACCGGGGAGCTGTTTTTT. This sequence encodes CAWTRTGGVWTGELFF. Complete variable domain (other parts from reference TRBV30 and TRBJ2-2): SQTIHQWPATLVQPVGSPLSLECTVEGTSNPNLYWYRQAAGRGLQLLFYSVGIGQISSEVPQNLSASRPQDRQFILSSKKLLLSDSGFYLCAWTRTGGVWTGELFFGEGSRLTVL.

The chain is built from TRBV29-1 and TRBJ1-1; D not resolved. This CDR3 contains 11 residues. The V gene's germline CDR1 is SQVTM and CDR2 ANQGSEA. The V end lost 5 bases, the J end lost 4 bases, and 8 bases lay between the germline ends. CDR3: CSVLTGTEAFF. CDR3 nucleotides: TGCAGCGTTTTGACTGGCACTGAAGCTTTCTTT.

The CDR3 loop is CSARVGASVLNTEAFF. The CDR3 DNA follows: TGCAGTGCTAGAGTGGGGGCTTCAGTTTTGAACACTGAAGCTTTCTTT. The chain carries TRBV20-1 and TRBJ1-1; D is perhaps TRBD1 (6 bases). Looked up from germline, CDR1 is DFQATT and CDR2 is SNEGSKA (reference sequence). V lost 1 base to trimming and J lost 0 bases, with 15 bases between them. This CDR3 is 16 amino acids long.